The next 6 T cell receptor beta chains were all read from a single sample in a study of PD-1 blockade in classical Hodgkin lymphoma. Documented time point: newly diagnosed, previously untreated cHL patient sample. The data were produced by immunoSEQ multiplex PCR, yet TCRdb's version contains in-frame clones alone and is incomplete. Of approximately 70,000 clones listed, over 90% are singletons. Sequenced sample: peripheral blood mononuclear cells (PBMCs). The receptors originated from a human donor with classical Hodgkin lymphoma.

J is TRBJ1-1 and V is TRBV7-2; D gene uncertain. Germline V gives CDR1 SGHTA, CDR2 FQGNSA. The CDR3 is 13 amino acids. The V gene lost 2 bases and the J gene lost 1 base, with 5 bases spanning the gap. This chain's CDR3 is CASSLQENTEAFF. CDR3 nucleotide sequence: TGTGCCAGCAGCTTACAGGAGAACACTGAAGCTTTCTTT.

This chain uses TRBV6-4 with TRBJ2-2, with D perhaps matching TRBD1 (6 bases). This CDR3 spans 16 amino acids. Trimming removed 2 bases from V and 4 bases from J, with 14 bases in between. Germline V gene sequence: CDR1 MRHNA, CDR2 SNTAGT. The CDR3, as DNA: TGTGCCAGCAGTGACGTGGGGGCCATCGGCACCGGGGAGCTGTTTTTT. Translating it yields CASSDVGAIGTGELFF.

The chain joins TRBV7-3 to TRBJ1-5; possibly TRBD1 for D (5 bases). The germline V gene encodes CDR1 SGHTA and CDR2 FQGTGA. There are 14 residues in the CDR3. The V and J ends lost 5 bases and 7 bases respectively, with 15 bases between them. The CDR3 region is CASSLQTREQPQHF. The DNA for the CDR3 is TGTGCCAGCAGCCTACAGACCAGGGAACAGCCCCAGCATTTT.

V and J are TRBV6-5 and TRBJ1-6, with TRBD1 matching over 7 bases. The V segment lost 5 bases and the J segment 5 bases; nucleotides outside the gene matches: 3. Germline lookup yields CDR1 MNHEY and CDR2 SVGAGI. The CDR3 runs to 14 residues. CDR3 DNA: TGTGCCAGCAGTGGGACAGCGAATAATTCACCCCTCCACTTT. Translation: CASSGTANNSPLHF.

This clone was counted once. CDR3 protein: CASSLSGYMSETQYF. CDR3 coding DNA: TGTGCCAGCAGCTTAAGTGGGTATATGTCAGAGACCCAGTACTTC. V is TRBV7-3 and J is TRBJ2-5; no clear D. V shed 1 base and J shed 4 bases, with 13 bases lying between them. Germline lookup yields CDR1 SGHTA and CDR2 FQGTGA. The CDR3 is made up of 15 amino acids.

J is TRBJ1-6 and V is TRBV2, with 8 bases identical to TRBD1. Germline assignment: CDR1 SNHLY and CDR2 FYNNEI. The V and J ends lost 5 bases and 10 bases, in that order; junction bases with no gene match: 7. The length of the CDR3 is 14 residues. The CDR3 region has the DNA TGTGCCAGCAGTCTGGACAGGGTTCGGTCACCCCTCCACTTT. Translated: CASSLDRVRSPLHF.